This T cell receptor (beta chain) stems from a study of technical replicates of blood from a few donors (dated 2017 in TCRdb). The germline V gene sets CDR1 to SGHRS and CDR2 to YFSETQ. The CDR3 spans 14 residues, from the cysteine through the phenylalanine. Left in the record is the CDR3 DNA by itself, 42 bases read in frame from the first base. Relative to germline, V is 1 base shorter and J is 0 bases shorter, with 8 bases between their ends. On this clone itself: Its antigen is unknown. No qualities accompany the bases; no much larger clone lies one base away.

The receptor library was made with the immunoSEQ multiplex PCR assay. TCRdb took this table from immuneACCESS and kept in-frame rearrangements with V and J called. Such tables lack part of the clones; where checked against another copy, unresolved V genes explain under half of the gap, and the rest is unexplained. The sample contains 95,000 or so clones, approximately 95% of them found a single time. Of the sample, almost 0.35% is held by the ten largest clones. The clonotype was recovered from a human donor in good health. The rearrangement joined TRBV5-1 to TRBJ2-7; the D gene is unclear. The sequenced material came from T cells isolated from PBMCs. The DNA sequence is TGCGCCAGCAGCTTGCTGGGCGTCTCCTACGAGCAGTACTTC. Translated, this gives CASSLLGVSYEQYF.